Listed below are T cell receptor beta chains from one sample, sequenced in a study of CD4 T cells in relation to SARS-CoV-2 and coronaviruses. The repertoire was sequenced with immunoSEQ multiplex PCR; TCRdb's copy has only in-frame clones and lacks some. The table includes approximately 59,000 clones, around 87% detected once. Specimen: memory CD4+ T cells from PBMCs. These receptors came from a human donor in good health. The CDR3 runs from the conserved cysteine through the conserved F or W. Fields, in order: V gene, clone size, J gene, D gene, CDR3 protein, CDR3 DNA. The D gene is left open where the match is weak. Expanded clones are given a class, and other clones once, few, many or no size at all.

TRBV13	-	TRBJ2-4	-	CASSPQERAIQYF	TGTGCCAGCAGCCCACAAGAGAGGGCCATTCAGTACTTC
TRBV5-1	once	TRBJ1-2	-	CASSLEGHKRNYGYTF	TGCGCCAGCAGCTTGGAGGGACACAAGCGTAACTATGGCTACACCTTC
TRBV6-1	-	TRBJ1-1	TRBD1	CASSDQRQGDTEAFF	TGTGCCAGCAGTGATCAGCGGCAGGGGGACACTGAAGCTTTCTTT
TRBV28	-	TRBJ1-2	-	CASRKKHKMGPFYGYTF	TGTGCCAGCAGGAAAAAACACAAAATGGGACCGTTCTATGGCTACACCTTC
TRBV2	once	TRBJ1-4	-	CASSVSQWEKLFF	TGTGCCAGCAGTGTTTCTCAGTGGGAAAAACTGTTTTTT
TRBV7-2	few	TRBJ1-5	TRBD1	CASSLLPGQGAGQPQHF	TGTGCCAGCAGCTTATTACCGGGACAGGGGGCAGGGCAGCCCCAGCATTTT
TRBV5-1	-	TRBJ2-3	TRBD2	CASSLLPTGGGTDTQYF	TGCGCCAGCAGCTTACTTCCGACGGGAGGAGGCACAGATACGCAGTATTTT
TRBV7-9	-	TRBJ2-7	TRBD1	CASSLGPGQGLYEQYF	TGTGCCAGCAGCTTAGGTCCGGGACAGGGGCTCTACGAGCAGTACTTC
TRBV6-5	-	TRBJ2-7	-	CASTPVQMSSYEQYF	TGTGCCAGCACCCCTGTACAGATGAGCTCCTACGAGCAGTACTTC
TRBV9	-	TRBJ2-1	TRBD2	CASSVGIAGRDEQFF	TGTGCCAGCAGCGTAGGTATAGCGGGAAGGGATGAGCAGTTCTTC
TRBV11-2	few	TRBJ2-1	-	CASSLDRGDYNEQFF	TGTGCCAGCAGCTTAGATCGCGGGGACTACAATGAGCAGTTCTTC
TRBV27	-	TRBJ1-1	-	CARYPKGNTEAFF	TGTGCCCGATACCCCAAGGGGAACACTGAAGCTTTCTTT